This is a list of T cell receptor beta chains from one sample in a study of T cell responses to AZD1222 COVID-19 vaccine. Libraries were prepared by immunoSEQ multiplex PCR; TCRdb keeps only in-frame clonotypes and omits some of them. The profile shows about 76,000 clones, 70% to 90% of them singletons. The sequencing here drew on peripheral blood, taken on day 0 of MenACWY control vaccination. Receptor source: an adult in good health. Each CDR3 is given with its conserved first and last residue. Expanded clones are given a class, and other clones once, few, many or no size at all.

>TRBV4-3|TRBJ1-2|.
CASSHVDRVGYGYTF
>TRBV9|TRBJ2-7|.
CASSVTSGTYEQYF
>TRBV29-1|TRBJ2-7|.
CSVGDRVPYEQYF
>TRBV11-2|TRBJ1-3|.
CASSLDRAAGNTIYF
>TRBV30|TRBJ1-5|few
CAWSVGQGMFQPQHF
>TRBV10-1|TRBJ2-7|.
CASSESTYYEQYF
>TRBV5-4|TRBJ2-7|.
CASSTRQGNEQYF
>TRBV28|TRBJ1-3|.
CASSLGPVWNTIYF
>TRBV18|TRBJ2-7|.
CASSPGDLLENF
>TRBV6-2/TRBV6-3|TRBJ2-1|.
CASSYPYSYNEQFF
>TRBV6-5|TRBJ1-1|.
CASTKVLNTEAFF
>TRBV7-2|TRBJ1-1|.
CASSIFYRGNGEAFF
>TRBV27|TRBJ1-1|.
CASRARTRNTEAFF
>TRBV6-5|TRBJ1-1|.
CASSFGNTEAFF
>TRBV10-3|TRBJ1-2|few
CAISESGQGAIGYTF
>TRBV11-2|TRBJ1-2|.
CASSLAGFDYGYTF
>TRBV28|TRBJ2-7|.
CATSLEGPYEQYF
>TRBV4-3|TRBJ1-6|.
CASSQETGSNLDSPLHF
>TRBV5-5|TRBJ2-7|.
CASSSARWYEQYF
>TRBV28|TRBJ1-2|.
CASPDRDHGYTF
>TRBV3-1/TRBV3-2|TRBJ1-1|.
CASSHRPGPQAFF
>TRBV28|TRBJ2-1|.
CASETGGSGSYNEQFF
>TRBV5-8|TRBJ1-4|once
CASSWGNPGEKLFF
>TRBV7-9|TRBJ2-3|.
CASSSVAGAFTDTQYF
>TRBV30|TRBJ1-1|.
CAWSVARRSTEAFF
>TRBV11-2|TRBJ1-2|few
CASSLAGSGYGYTF
>TRBV4-3|TRBJ1-1|.
CASSQARSAAAFF
>TRBV20-1|TRBJ1-5|.
CSASFGRGNSNQPQHF
>TRBV27|TRBJ1-5|.
CASSMISGEPQHF
>TRBV9|TRBJ1-5|.
CASSVGQGVKPQHF
>TRBV19|TRBJ1-6|.
CASSPRGNSPLHF
>TRBV28|TRBJ2-7|.
CATHTGQGFYEQYF
>TRBV7-8|TRBJ1-5|once
CASSFDWGVNQPQHF
>TRBV6-5|TRBJ1-1|.
CASSYTTNTEAFF
>TRBV28|TRBJ2-1|.
CASSSTSVVSYNEQFF
>TRBV7-2|TRBJ2-5|.
CASSVGRYQETQYF
>TRBV28|TRBJ1-2|.
CASSLDHYGYTF
>TRBV29-1|TRBJ2-5|.
CSAWTGGSETQYF
>TRBV20-1|TRBJ2-7|.
CSASHVGLAGGQAYEQYF
>TRBV11-1|TRBJ2-3|.
CASSLVNRDLQYF
>TRBV10-1|TRBJ2-2|.
CASSAVAGVVGELFF
>TRBV2|TRBJ1-5|.
CASRSEGSGDQPQHF
>TRBV9|TRBJ1-2|.
CASSFDSYGYTF
>TRBV7-3|TRBJ2-7|.
CASSSGSLSEQYF
>TRBV6-5|TRBJ2-5|.
CASSRQQGEEETQYF
>TRBV19|TRBJ1-3|.
CASSRGVSSGNTIYF
>TRBV5-1|TRBJ1-2|.
CASSDPGQGLRGYTF
>TRBV10-2|TRBJ2-7|.
CASSEFPGGGYEQYF
>TRBV7-2|TRBJ2-3|.
CASSPQGGTTDTQYF
>TRBV14|TRBJ1-2|few
CASSQAGGRGSYGYTF
>TRBV19|TRBJ2-2|.
CASSLFDRVNTGELFF
>TRBV6-5|TRBJ2-5|.
CASSAGHGETQYF
>TRBV27|TRBJ1-5|few
CASRGRTTNQPQHF
>TRBV2|TRBJ1-4|.
CASRQALRTNEKLFF
>TRBV4-3|TRBJ1-1|.
CASSQGQAHTEAFF
>TRBV12-5|TRBJ2-3|.
CASGLGASTDTQYF
>TRBV5-4|TRBJ1-6|medium-sized
CASSFDSSYNSPLHF